This entry features one TCR beta chain sequence. Per the authors' pipeline: Amplification with reference gene primers provided the estimates of nucleated cell counts. The repertoire was sequenced with immunoSEQ multiplex PCR; TCRdb's copy has only in-frame clones and lacks some. Clone size and the V and J calls come from that table; the DNA yielded D and trimming. The profile shows approximately 500,000 clones, 70% to 90% of them singletons. The sample belongs to a study of blood T cell repertoires in COVID-19. Study-level information: COVID-19 samples, acute and convalescent, were from the United States, Italy and Spain. Sources were T cells, B-cell-depleted T cells, or PBMCs; the material itself was cDNA or gDNA.

The Seattle patients joined while their infection was active and were tracked longitudinally afterward. There are 11 residues in the CDR3. Deletions cut 1 base from V and 8 bases from J, with 3 bases between. The germline gives CDR1 LNHDA, CDR2 SQIVND (reference sequence). Sequencing was done on a sample of peripheral blood. The chain employs TRBV19 and TRBJ2-1; the D is unclear. The TCR originated in a woman aged 45 to 65 with COVID-19, enrolled during active disease. This chain's CDR3 is CASSIGDEQFF. The CDR3 nucleotides are TGTGCCAGTAGTATAGGAGATGAGCAGTTCTTC.